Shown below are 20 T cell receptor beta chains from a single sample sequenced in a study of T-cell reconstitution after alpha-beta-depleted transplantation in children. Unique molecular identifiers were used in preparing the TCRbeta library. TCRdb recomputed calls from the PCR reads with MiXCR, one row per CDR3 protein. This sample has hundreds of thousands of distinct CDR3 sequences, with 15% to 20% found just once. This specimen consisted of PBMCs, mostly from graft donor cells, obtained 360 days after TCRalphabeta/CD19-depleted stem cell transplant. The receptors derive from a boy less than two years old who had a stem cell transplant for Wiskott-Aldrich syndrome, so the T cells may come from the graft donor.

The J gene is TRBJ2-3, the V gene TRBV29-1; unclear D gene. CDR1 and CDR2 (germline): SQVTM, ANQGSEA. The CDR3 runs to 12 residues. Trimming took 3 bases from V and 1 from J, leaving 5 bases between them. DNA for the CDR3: TGCAGCGTTGACCCCCGCACAGATACGCAGTATTTT. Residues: CSVDPRTDTQYF.

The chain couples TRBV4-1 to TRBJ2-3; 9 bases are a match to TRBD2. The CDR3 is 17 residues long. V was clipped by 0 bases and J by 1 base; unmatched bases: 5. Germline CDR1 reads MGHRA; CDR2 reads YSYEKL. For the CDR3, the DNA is TGCGCCAGCAGCCAAGAAAAGACTAGCGGCGGCACAGATACGCAGTATTTT. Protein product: CASSQEKTSGGTDTQYF.

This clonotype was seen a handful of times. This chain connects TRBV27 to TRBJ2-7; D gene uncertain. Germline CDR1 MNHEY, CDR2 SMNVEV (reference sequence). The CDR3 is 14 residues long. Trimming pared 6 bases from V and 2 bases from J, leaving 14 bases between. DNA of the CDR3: TGTGCCAGCAGCCGCCAAAGTCTTCCCTACGAGCAGTACTTC. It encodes CASSRQSLPYEQYF.

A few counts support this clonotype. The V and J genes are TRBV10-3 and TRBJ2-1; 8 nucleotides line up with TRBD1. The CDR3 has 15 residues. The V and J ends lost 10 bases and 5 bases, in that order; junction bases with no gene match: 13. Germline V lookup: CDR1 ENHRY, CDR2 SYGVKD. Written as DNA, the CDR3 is TGTGCCACCCGATTGCAAGCACAGGGGGACAATGAGCAGTTCTTC. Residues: CATRLQAQGDNEQFF.

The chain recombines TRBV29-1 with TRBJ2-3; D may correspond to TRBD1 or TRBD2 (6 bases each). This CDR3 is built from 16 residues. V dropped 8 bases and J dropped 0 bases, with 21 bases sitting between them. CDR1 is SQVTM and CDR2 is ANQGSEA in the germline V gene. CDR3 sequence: CSPRHIGGKSTDTQYF. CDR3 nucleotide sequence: TGCAGCCCCAGACACATAGGGGGGAAGAGCACAGATACGCAGTATTTT.

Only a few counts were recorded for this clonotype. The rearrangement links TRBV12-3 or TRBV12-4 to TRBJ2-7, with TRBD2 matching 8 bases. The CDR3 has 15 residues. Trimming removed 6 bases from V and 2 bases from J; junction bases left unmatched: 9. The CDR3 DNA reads TGTGCCAGCAGCCTGGGACTAGACTGGGCCTACGAGCAGTACTTC. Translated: CASSLGLDWAYEQYF.

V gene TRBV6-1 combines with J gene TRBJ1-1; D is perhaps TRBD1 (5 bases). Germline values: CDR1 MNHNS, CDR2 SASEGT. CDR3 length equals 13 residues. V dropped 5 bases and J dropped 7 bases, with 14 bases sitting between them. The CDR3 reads CASSKRGLDEAFF. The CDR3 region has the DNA TGTGCCAGCAGTAAGAGGGGCTTGGATGAAGCTTTCTTT.

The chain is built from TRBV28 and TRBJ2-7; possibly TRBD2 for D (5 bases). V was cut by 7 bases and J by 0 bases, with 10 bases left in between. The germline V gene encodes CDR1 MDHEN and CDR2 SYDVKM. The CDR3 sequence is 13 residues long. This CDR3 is CASIPGNSYEQYF. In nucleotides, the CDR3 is TGTGCCAGCATCCCCGGGAACTCCTACGAGCAGTACTTC.

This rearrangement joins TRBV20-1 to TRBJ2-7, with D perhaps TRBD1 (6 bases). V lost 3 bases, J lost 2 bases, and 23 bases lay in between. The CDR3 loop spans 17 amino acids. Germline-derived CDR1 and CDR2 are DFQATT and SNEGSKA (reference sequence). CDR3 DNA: TGCAGTGCTAGCGTTGTGACAGGAGTGAGAAGCCCCTACGAGCAGTACTTC. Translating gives CSASVVTGVRSPYEQYF.

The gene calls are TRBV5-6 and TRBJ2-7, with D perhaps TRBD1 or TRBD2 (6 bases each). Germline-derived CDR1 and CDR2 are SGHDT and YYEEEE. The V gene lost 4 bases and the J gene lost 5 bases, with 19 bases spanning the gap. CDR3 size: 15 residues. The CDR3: CASSLSGDSKDEQYF. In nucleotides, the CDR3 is TGTGCCAGCAGCCTATCAGGGGACTCAAAAGACGAGCAGTACTTC. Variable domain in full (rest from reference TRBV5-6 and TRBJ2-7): DAGVTQSPTHLIKTRGQQVTLRCSPKSGHDTVSWYQQALGQGPQFIFQYYEEEERQRGNFPDRFSGHQFPNYSSELNVNALLLGDSALYLCASSLSGDSKDEQYFGPGTRLTVT.

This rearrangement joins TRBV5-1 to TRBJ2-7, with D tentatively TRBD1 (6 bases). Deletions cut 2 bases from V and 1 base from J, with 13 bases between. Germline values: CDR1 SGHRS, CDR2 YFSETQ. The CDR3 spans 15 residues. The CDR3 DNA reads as TGCGCCAGCAGCTTTTCCGTTGGACAGTCCTACGAGCAGTACTTC. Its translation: CASSFSVGQSYEQYF.

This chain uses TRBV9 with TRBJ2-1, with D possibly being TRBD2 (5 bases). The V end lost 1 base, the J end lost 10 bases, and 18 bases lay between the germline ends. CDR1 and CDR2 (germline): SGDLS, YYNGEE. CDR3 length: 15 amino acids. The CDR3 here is CASSVSIPSEGEQFF. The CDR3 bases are TGTGCCAGCAGCGTATCCATTCCGTCTGAGGGAGAGCAGTTCTTC.

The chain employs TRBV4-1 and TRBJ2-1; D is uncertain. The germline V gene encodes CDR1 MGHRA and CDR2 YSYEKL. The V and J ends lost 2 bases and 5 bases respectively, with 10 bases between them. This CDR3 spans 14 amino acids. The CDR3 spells CASSQPARNNEQFF. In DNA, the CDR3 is TGCGCCAGCAGCCAACCCGCAAGGAACAATGAGCAGTTCTTC.

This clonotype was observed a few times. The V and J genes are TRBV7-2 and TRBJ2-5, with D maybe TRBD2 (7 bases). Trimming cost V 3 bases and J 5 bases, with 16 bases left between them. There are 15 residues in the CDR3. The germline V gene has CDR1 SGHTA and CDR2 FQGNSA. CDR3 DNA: TGTGCCAGCAGCTTCCAAGGGGGGGGGCTGGAGACCCAGTACTTC. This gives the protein CASSFQGGGLETQYF.

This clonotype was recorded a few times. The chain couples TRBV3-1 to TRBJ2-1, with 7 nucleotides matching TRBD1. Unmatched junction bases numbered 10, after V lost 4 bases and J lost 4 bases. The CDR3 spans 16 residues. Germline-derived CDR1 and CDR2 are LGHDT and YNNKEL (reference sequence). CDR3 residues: CASSRSDRVGYNEQFF. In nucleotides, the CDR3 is TGTGCCAGCAGCCGATCTGACAGGGTGGGGTACAATGAGCAGTTCTTC.

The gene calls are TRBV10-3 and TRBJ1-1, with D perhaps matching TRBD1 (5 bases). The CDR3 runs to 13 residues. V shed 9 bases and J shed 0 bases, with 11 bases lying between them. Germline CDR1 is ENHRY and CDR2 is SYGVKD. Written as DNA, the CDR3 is TGTGCCATACGACAGTCCATGAACACTGAAGCTTTCTTT. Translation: CAIRQSMNTEAFF.

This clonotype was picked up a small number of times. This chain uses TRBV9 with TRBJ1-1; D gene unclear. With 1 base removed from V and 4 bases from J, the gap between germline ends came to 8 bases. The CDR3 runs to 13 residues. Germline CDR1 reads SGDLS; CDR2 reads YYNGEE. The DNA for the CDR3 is TGTGCCAGCAGCGTACAGTGGGGCACTGAAGCTTTCTTT. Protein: CASSVQWGTEAFF. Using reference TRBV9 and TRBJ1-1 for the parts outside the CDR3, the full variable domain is DSGVTQTPKHLITATGQRVTLRCSPRSGDLSVYWYQQSLDQGLQFLIQYYNGEERAKGNILERFSAQQFPDLHSELNLSSLELGDSALYFCASSVQWGTEAFFGQGTRLTVV.

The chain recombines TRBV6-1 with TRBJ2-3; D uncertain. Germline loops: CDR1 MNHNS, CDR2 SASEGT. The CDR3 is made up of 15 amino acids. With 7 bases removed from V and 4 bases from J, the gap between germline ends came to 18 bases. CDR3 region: CASNKRVLGADTQYF. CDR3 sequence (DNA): TGTGCCAGCAACAAAAGGGTCCTTGGGGCAGATACGCAGTATTTT.

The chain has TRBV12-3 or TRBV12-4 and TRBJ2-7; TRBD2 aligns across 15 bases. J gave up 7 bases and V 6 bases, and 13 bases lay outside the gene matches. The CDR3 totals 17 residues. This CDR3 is CASSPRTSGRALGEQYF. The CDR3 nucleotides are TGTGCCAGCAGCCCCAGGACTAGCGGGAGGGCCTTGGGAGAGCAGTACTTC.

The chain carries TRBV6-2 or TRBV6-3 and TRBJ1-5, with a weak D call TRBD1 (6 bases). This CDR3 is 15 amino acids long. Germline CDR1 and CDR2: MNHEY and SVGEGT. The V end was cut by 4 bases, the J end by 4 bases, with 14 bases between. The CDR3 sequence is CASSWLRGPNQPQHF. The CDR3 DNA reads TGTGCCAGCAGTTGGTTGCGGGGGCCGAATCAGCCCCAGCATTTT.